These T cell receptor beta chains were read from a single sample in a study of molecular identifiers for immune sequencing clone quantification. TCRdb re-derived calls from the PCR reads in MiXCR, one entry per CDR3 protein. In the table there are roughly 300,000 distinct CDR3 sequences, about 22% of which are singletons. Sequences were obtained from naive CD8+ T cells from blood, with Jurkat cell RNA spiked in. The receptor set was obtained from a human donor in good health. Some libraries in this study had Jurkat cell RNA spiked in. CDR3s include the opening cysteine and the closing phenylalanine or tryptophan. Each record gives: D gene, J gene, V gene, clone size, CDR3 protein, CDR3 DNA. The D gene is left open where the match is weak. Expanded clones get a size class; other rows say once, few or many, or leave the size out.

d_call: .
j_call: TRBJ2-1
v_call: TRBV5-6
clone_size: few
cdr3_aa: CASSAPARDNEQFF
cdr3_nt: TGTGCCAGCAGTGCGCCCGCCAGAGACAATGAGCAGTTCTTC

d_call: TRBD2
j_call: TRBJ2-7
v_call: TRBV4-3
clone_size: few
cdr3_aa: CASSQDRASGTYEQYF
cdr3_nt: TGCGCCAGCAGCCAAGATCGGGCTAGCGGAACCTACGAGCAGTACTTC

d_call: .
j_call: TRBJ1-4
v_call: TRBV6-2/TRBV6-3
clone_size: few
cdr3_aa: CASRPGTQSNEKLFF
cdr3_nt: TGTGCCAGCAGGCCCGGGACCCAGTCTAATGAAAAACTGTTTTTT

d_call: TRBD2
j_call: TRBJ2-7
v_call: TRBV4-3
clone_size: .
cdr3_aa: CASSQDSELADPRGQYF
cdr3_nt: TGCGCCAGCAGCCAAGATAGTGAGCTAGCGGACCCCCGGGGGCAGTACTTC

d_call: .
j_call: TRBJ2-3
v_call: TRBV19
clone_size: .
cdr3_aa: CASINRLTDTQYF
cdr3_nt: TGTGCCAGTATTAACAGGTTAACAGATACGCAGTATTTT

d_call: .
j_call: TRBJ2-2
v_call: TRBV14
clone_size: many
cdr3_aa: CASSPSSTGELFF
cdr3_nt: TGTGCCAGCAGCCCTAGTAGCACCGGGGAGCTGTTTTTT

d_call: .
j_call: TRBJ1-1
v_call: TRBV29-1
clone_size: many
cdr3_aa: CSVPGTNGAGTEAFF
cdr3_nt: TGCAGCGTTCCGGGGACAAATGGAGCGGGCACTGAAGCTTTCTTT

d_call: TRBD2
j_call: TRBJ2-7
v_call: TRBV7-9
clone_size: .
cdr3_aa: CASSFSGSRYEQYF
cdr3_nt: TGTGCCAGCAGCTTTAGCGGGAGTAGGTACGAGCAGTACTTC

d_call: TRBD2
j_call: TRBJ2-4
v_call: TRBV11-2
clone_size: once
cdr3_aa: CASSTYRLAPDIQYF
cdr3_nt: TGTGCCAGCAGCACCTATAGACTAGCGCCAGACATTCAGTACTTC

d_call: TRBD1
j_call: TRBJ1-1
v_call: TRBV5-4
clone_size: many
cdr3_aa: CASSLGRTGATEAFF
cdr3_nt: TGTGCCAGCAGCTTGGGGAGGACAGGGGCCACTGAAGCTTTCTTT

d_call: .
j_call: TRBJ1-5
v_call: TRBV7-9
clone_size: .
cdr3_aa: CASSLAGTGTHQPQHF
cdr3_nt: TGTGCCAGCAGCTTAGCCGGTACAGGGACCCATCAGCCCCAGCATTTT

d_call: TRBD2
j_call: TRBJ2-1
v_call: TRBV6-5
clone_size: many
cdr3_aa: CASSYQTRGSEQFF
cdr3_nt: TGTGCCAGCAGTTACCAAACGCGGGGGTCGGAGCAGTTCTTC

d_call: TRBD1
j_call: TRBJ2-7
v_call: TRBV7-9
clone_size: few
cdr3_aa: CASSWDRDRVRGQYF
cdr3_nt: TGTGCCAGCAGCTGGGACCGGGACAGGGTACGCGGGCAGTACTTC

d_call: .
j_call: TRBJ2-3
v_call: TRBV2
clone_size: .
cdr3_aa: CASSDSSAGTHTQYF
cdr3_nt: TGTGCCAGCAGTGATAGTAGCGCAGGGACACATACGCAGTATTTT

d_call: .
j_call: TRBJ1-5
v_call: TRBV6-1
clone_size: .
cdr3_aa: CASKAENYQPQHF
cdr3_nt: TGTGCCAGCAAAGCAGAAAACTATCAGCCCCAGCATTTT

d_call: .
j_call: TRBJ2-2
v_call: TRBV6-1
clone_size: .
cdr3_aa: CASSARQDTGELFF
cdr3_nt: TGTGCCAGCAGTGCCCGACAGGACACCGGGGAGCTGTTTTTT

d_call: .
j_call: TRBJ1-1
v_call: TRBV12-3/TRBV12-4
clone_size: .
cdr3_aa: CASSQMNTETFF
cdr3_nt: TGTGCCAGCAGTCAGATGAACACTGAAACTTTCTTT

d_call: TRBD2
j_call: TRBJ2-7
v_call: TRBV25-1
clone_size: .
cdr3_aa: CASSATGTSMNLYEQYF
cdr3_nt: TGTGCCAGCAGCGCCACCGGGACTAGCATGAACCTCTACGAGCAGTACTTC

d_call: TRBD2
j_call: TRBJ2-5
v_call: TRBV4-1
clone_size: .
cdr3_aa: CASSPSVGQRGAQETQYF
cdr3_nt: TGCGCCAGCAGCCCCTCCGTGGGTCAGCGGGGGGCCCAAGAGACCCAGTACTTC

d_call: TRBD2
j_call: TRBJ2-3
v_call: TRBV28
clone_size: many
cdr3_aa: CASRRLAGADTQYF
cdr3_nt: TGTGCCAGCAGACGCCTAGCGGGGGCAGATACGCAGTATTTT

d_call: .
j_call: TRBJ2-7
v_call: TRBV30
clone_size: many
cdr3_aa: CAWSEGVYEQYF
cdr3_nt: TGTGCCTGGAGTGAGGGGGTCTACGAGCAGTACTTC

d_call: .
j_call: TRBJ2-7
v_call: TRBV20-1
clone_size: many
cdr3_aa: CSLGGNSYEQYF
cdr3_nt: TGCAGCCTCGGGGGAAACTCCTACGAGCAGTACTTC

d_call: TRBD1
j_call: TRBJ2-5
v_call: TRBV29-1
clone_size: .
cdr3_aa: CSVETGEGQAQETQYF
cdr3_nt: TGCAGCGTTGAAACCGGAGAAGGACAGGCCCAAGAGACCCAGTACTTC

d_call: TRBD2
j_call: TRBJ2-2
v_call: TRBV27
clone_size: .
cdr3_aa: CAGSLSPRLAGAPLFF
cdr3_nt: TGTGCCGGCAGTTTATCGCCTCGACTAGCGGGAGCCCCGCTGTTTTTT

d_call: .
j_call: TRBJ1-5
v_call: TRBV21-1
clone_size: many
cdr3_aa: CASSKPYRVTFGQPQHF
cdr3_nt: TGTGCCAGCAGCAAACCGTACAGGGTTACTTTCGGGCAGCCCCAGCATTTT

d_call: .
j_call: TRBJ2-7
v_call: TRBV7-9
clone_size: many
cdr3_aa: CASSAGVFYEQYF
cdr3_nt: TGTGCCAGCAGCGCCGGGGTTTTCTACGAGCAGTACTTC

d_call: .
j_call: TRBJ2-3
v_call: TRBV6-2/TRBV6-3
clone_size: .
cdr3_aa: CASSARGLEARDTQYF
cdr3_nt: TGTGCCAGCAGTGCACGGGGTCTAGAGGCTCGGGATACGCAGTATTTT

d_call: TRBD2
j_call: TRBJ2-3
v_call: TRBV7-9
clone_size: .
cdr3_aa: CASSPYPAGEDTQYF
cdr3_nt: TGTGCCAGCAGCCCCTACCCAGCGGGAGAAGATACGCAGTATTTT

d_call: .
j_call: TRBJ2-7
v_call: TRBV7-8
clone_size: .
cdr3_aa: CASSLGVRSYEQYF
cdr3_nt: TGTGCCAGCAGCCTAGGAGTCCGCTCCTACGAGCAGTACTTC

d_call: TRBD1
j_call: TRBJ2-2
v_call: TRBV12-3/TRBV12-4
clone_size: few
cdr3_aa: CASSPGQGDTGELFF
cdr3_nt: TGTGCCAGCAGTCCCGGACAGGGGGACACCGGGGAGCTGTTTTTT

d_call: .
j_call: TRBJ2-5
v_call: TRBV2
clone_size: few
cdr3_aa: CASSTLPSKGPKETRYF
cdr3_nt: TGTGCCAGCAGTACTCTACCCTCCAAGGGACCTAAAGAGACCCGGTACTTC

d_call: .
j_call: TRBJ2-4
v_call: TRBV21-1
clone_size: .
cdr3_aa: CASSKEDGTGVSIQYF
cdr3_nt: TGTGCCAGCAGCAAAGAAGACGGGACAGGGGTTAGCATTCAGTACTTC